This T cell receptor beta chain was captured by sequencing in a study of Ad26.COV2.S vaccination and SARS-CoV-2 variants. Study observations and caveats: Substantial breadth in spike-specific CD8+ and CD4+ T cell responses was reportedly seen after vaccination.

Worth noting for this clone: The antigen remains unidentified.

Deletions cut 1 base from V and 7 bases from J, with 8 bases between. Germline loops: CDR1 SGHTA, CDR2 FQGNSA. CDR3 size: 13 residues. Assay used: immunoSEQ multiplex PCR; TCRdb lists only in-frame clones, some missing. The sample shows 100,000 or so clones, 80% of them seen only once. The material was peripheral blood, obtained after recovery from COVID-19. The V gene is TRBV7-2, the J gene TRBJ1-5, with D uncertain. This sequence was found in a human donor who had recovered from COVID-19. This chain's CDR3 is CASSLDYGQPQHF. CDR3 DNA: TGTGCCAGCAGCTTAGATTACGGACAGCCCCAGCATTTT.